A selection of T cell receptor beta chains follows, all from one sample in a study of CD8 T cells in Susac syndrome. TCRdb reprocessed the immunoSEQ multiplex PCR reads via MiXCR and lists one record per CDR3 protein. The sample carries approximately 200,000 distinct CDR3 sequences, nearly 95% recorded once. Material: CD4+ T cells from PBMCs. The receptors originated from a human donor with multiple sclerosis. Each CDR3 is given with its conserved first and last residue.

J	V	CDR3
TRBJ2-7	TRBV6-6	CASSGGRPAREQYF
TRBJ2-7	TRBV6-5	CASGTQYEQYF
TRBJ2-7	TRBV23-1	CASIQPWAEKDAYEQYF
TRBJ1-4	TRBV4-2	CASSQGRALEVVSEKLFF
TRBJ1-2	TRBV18	CASSPQSYGYTF
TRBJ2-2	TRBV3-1	CASSPWGTGELFF
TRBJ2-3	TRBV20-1	CSARDSGGRGDTQYF
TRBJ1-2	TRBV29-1	CSVERGNLDGYTF
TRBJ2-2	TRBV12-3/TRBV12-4	CASSLLNTGELFF
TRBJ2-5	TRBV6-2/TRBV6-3	CASSYSTSGAQETQYF
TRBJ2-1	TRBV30	CAWSSSGGSVQFF
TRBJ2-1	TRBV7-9	CASSAPGQGYNEQFF
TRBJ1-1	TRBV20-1	CSAPLVGTEAFF
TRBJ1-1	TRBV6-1	CASSEQRGKAFF
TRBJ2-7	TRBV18	CASSPLAGGDYEQYF
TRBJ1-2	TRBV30	CAGGAGYGYTF
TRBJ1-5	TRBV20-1	CSASRQPTFNQPQHF
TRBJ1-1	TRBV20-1	CSAQDYTEAFF
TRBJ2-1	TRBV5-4	CASSPRGGNEQFF
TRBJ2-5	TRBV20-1	CSARDPAETQYF
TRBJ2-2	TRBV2	CASLWQGVTGELFF
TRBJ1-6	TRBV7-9	CASSKDRGLYNSPLHF
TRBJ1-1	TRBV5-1	CASSPMENTEAFF
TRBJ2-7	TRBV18	CASSAGTGPNEQYF
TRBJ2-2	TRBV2	CASRGTSTFTGELFF
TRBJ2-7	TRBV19	CASRLAGGDYEQYF
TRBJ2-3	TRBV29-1	CSVRSGRPDTQYF
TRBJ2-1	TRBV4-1	CASSQVGGGNEQFF
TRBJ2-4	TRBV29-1	CSAGGTGHKNIQYF
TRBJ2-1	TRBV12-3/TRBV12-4	CASNRTSGGASYNEQFF
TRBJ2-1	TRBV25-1	CASSTSGPYNEQFF
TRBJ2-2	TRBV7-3	CASSWTGTDNTGELFF